The present TCR beta chain was sequenced within a study of shared clonotypes between healthy human individuals. As regards this clone: Its antigen is not known.

Study-level points and caveats: Naive CD4 clonotypes overlapped across a handful of donors at roughly 5%.

Naive CD45RA+ and memory CD45RA-negative subsets were split from CD4+ cells. The method was immunoSEQ multiplex PCR; TCRdb's version includes in-frame clones alone and lacks a portion of them. The sample carries about 980,000 clones, approximately 76% recorded once. The CDR3 extends over 11 amino acids. The V and J ends lost 4 bases and 5 bases, in that order; junction bases with no gene match: 1. Germline lookup yields CDR1 DFQATT and CDR2 SNEGSKA (reference sequence). The gene calls are TRBV20-1 and TRBJ2-5; 7 nucleotides line up with TRBD1. Sequenced material: memory CD4+ T cells sorted from blood. Described subset: CD45RA-negative fraction. The clonotype originates from a man aged 18 to 29 in good health. In nucleotides, the CDR3 is TGCAGTGCTACGACAGGGGAGACCCAGTACTTC. This gives the protein CSATTGETQYF.